These 18 T cell receptor beta chains came from one sample sequenced in a study of response to subunit inactivated influenza vaccine. TCRdb re-called the RT-PCR reads with MiXCR, one entry per CDR3 protein. The sample carries 500,000 to 600,000 distinct CDR3 sequences, roughly 15% recorded once. This specimen was PBMCs from blood, taken 11 to 12 days after vaccination. These receptors came from a man aged 50 to 59 who received an inactivated influenza vaccine.

The chain uses TRBV15 and TRBJ2-7, with D possibly TRBD1 on 5 matching bases. V was cut by 4 bases and J by 4 bases, with 14 bases left in between. CDR1 LNHNV and CDR2 YYDKDF come from the germline V gene (reference sequence). This CDR3 has 14 residues. CDR3 loop: CATSNLGALYEQYF. For the CDR3, the DNA is TGTGCCACCAGCAATCTTGGGGCCCTTTACGAGCAGTACTTC.

The V call is TRBV12-3 or TRBV12-4, the J call TRBJ1-1; the D is unclear. The germline V and J ends were trimmed by 6 bases and 4 bases, with 12 bases remaining between them. The CDR3 is 13 residues long. The CDR3 DNA is TGTGCCAGCAGAGATGGGGTTGCCACTGAAGCTTTCTTT. Translated: CASRDGVATEAFF.

This clonotype was found a few times. This chain joins TRBV3-1 and TRBJ2-7, with 11 bases aligning to TRBD2. The CDR3 has 16 residues. Germline V lookup: CDR1 LGHDT, CDR2 YNNKEL (reference sequence). V shed 3 bases, J shed 0 bases, and the junction held 4 bases outside the gene matches. CDR3 nucleotide sequence: TGTGCCAGCAGCCACCCTAGCGGGGGGAGCTCCTACGAGCAGTACTTC. Translation gives CASSHPSGGSSYEQYF.

The V call is TRBV28, the J call TRBJ2-3, with D perhaps TRBD1 or TRBD2 (5 bases each). The CDR3 length is 13 residues. The germline V gene encodes CDR1 MDHEN and CDR2 SYDVKM. V was trimmed by 5 bases and J by 1 base, leaving 7 bases between them. CDR3 in DNA: TGTGCCAGCAGTCGGGACGGCACAGATACGCAGTATTTT. Its protein is CASSRDGTDTQYF.

This clonotype occurred a few times. CDR3 residues: CASSFKPPAITYEQYF. The CDR3 coding sequence is TGTGCCAGCAGTTTCAAGCCGCCTGCCATCACCTACGAGCAGTACTTC. This rearrangement joins TRBV27 to TRBJ2-7; D is ambiguous. CDR3 size: 16 residues. The V gene's germline CDR1 is MNHEY and CDR2 SMNVEV (reference sequence). V lost 3 bases and J 2 bases, leaving 17 bases between the germline ends.

The chain uses TRBV24-1 and TRBJ2-1, with TRBD1 matching 10 bases. The CDR3 spans 15 residues. Trimming at V came to 4 bases and at J to 5 bases, leaving 4 bases not matched to a gene. CDR1 KGHDR and CDR2 SFDVKD come from the germline V gene. CDR3 nucleotide sequence: TGTGCCACCAGTGAGCCGGGACAGGGGAACAATGAGCAGTTCTTC. This gives the protein CATSEPGQGNNEQFF.

V gene TRBV6-1 combines with J gene TRBJ2-7; 11 nucleotides align to TRBD1. Germline CDR1 MNHNS, CDR2 SASEGT. CDR3 length: 15 residues. Trimming took 7 bases from V and 1 from J; bases not matched to a gene: 6. CDR3 DNA sequence: TGTGCCAGCACTAAAGGACAGGGGGCTTCCTACGAGCAGTACTTC. Translated: CASTKGQGASYEQYF.

This chain joins TRBV28 and TRBJ2-3, with D possibly called TRBD1 or TRBD2 (7 bases each). CDR1 and CDR2 from the germline V gene are MDHEN and SYDVKM. CDR3 size: 14 residues. V dropped 6 bases and J dropped 4 bases, with 14 bases sitting between them. CDR3 sequence (DNA): TGTGCCAGCAGGGCCAGGGGGGGGGCAGATACGCAGTATTTT. This gives the protein CASRARGGADTQYF.

This clonotype was recorded at least ten times. The genes are TRBV29-1 and TRBJ2-3; 8 bases are a match to TRBD2. J gave up 0 bases and V 3 bases, and 2 bases lay outside the gene matches. The germline CDR1 and CDR2 sequences are SQVTM and ANQGSEA. The CDR3 has 14 amino acids. Here the CDR3 DNA reads TGCAGCGTTGATCAGCGGGAGAGCACAGATACGCAGTATTTT. Protein: CSVDQRESTDTQYF.

Only a few counts were recorded for this clonotype. The chain recombines TRBV29-1 with TRBJ2-1, with 14 bases aligning to TRBD2. The CDR3 has 17 amino acids. In germline, CDR1 is SQVTM, CDR2 ANQGSEA. After removal of 5 bases from V and 9 bases from J, the junction contained 15 bases not matched to a gene. CDR3 region: CSVQGTSGSTTMVEQFF. The DNA for the CDR3 is TGCAGCGTTCAGGGGACTAGCGGGAGTACCACAATGGTTGAGCAGTTCTTC.

This rearrangement joins TRBV18 to TRBJ2-1; D unresolved. CDR3 length equals 17 residues. Trimming cost V 1 base and J 2 bases, with 15 bases left between them. Germline V lookup: CDR1 KGHSH, CDR2 LQKENI. In DNA, the CDR3 is TGTGCCAGCTCACCACGCACATCGAGTACCACCTACAATGAGCAGTTCTTC. As protein: CASSPRTSSTTYNEQFF.

The CDR3 reads CASSYLWQVGYNEQFF. CDR3 in DNA: TGTGCCAGCAGTTACCTGTGGCAGGTAGGGTACAATGAGCAGTTCTTC. The chain has TRBV6-2 or TRBV6-3 and TRBJ2-1; D not resolved. Per the germline V gene, CDR1 is MNHEY and CDR2 is SVGEGT. V was shortened by 2 bases and J by 4 bases, with 15 bases between the two germline ends. The length of the CDR3 is 16 residues.

This chain links TRBV12-3 or TRBV12-4 with TRBJ1-2; 8 bases are a match to TRBD1. Trimming cost V 6 bases and J 4 bases; bases outside gene matches: 10. This CDR3 region has 15 residues. CDR3 nucleotides: TGTGCCAGCAGGGACAGGGCCCAGACCCCCTATGGCTACACCTTC. Its translation is CASRDRAQTPYGYTF.

The genes are TRBV5-6 and TRBJ2-4, with 8 positions matching TRBD2. Germline V lookup: CDR1 SGHDT, CDR2 YYEEEE. V shed 4 bases, J shed 5 bases, and the junction held 14 bases outside the gene matches. This CDR3 region has 17 residues. This chain's CDR3 is CASSLIRLSGGQNIQYF. The CDR3 bases are TGTGCCAGCAGCCTAATTCGCCTGAGCGGGGGACAAAACATTCAGTACTTC.

This clonotype occurred a few times. The chain links TRBV19 to TRBJ2-6, with 7 positions matching TRBD1. V was clipped by 6 bases and J by 4 bases; unmatched bases: 15. Germline V gene data show CDR1 as LNHDA and CDR2 as SQIVND (reference sequence). This CDR3 is 18 amino acids long. For the CDR3, the DNA is TGTGCCAGTAGGGGGGCAGGGGGAGAAGACGCCGGGGCCAACGTCCTGACTTTC. This encodes CASRGAGGEDAGANVLTF.

This clonotype was recorded a few times. CDR3 region: CASTLGQGARGNTEAFF. The CDR3 DNA is TGCGCCAGCACCTTGGGACAGGGAGCTAGGGGGAACACTGAAGCTTTCTTT. The chain links TRBV4-1 to TRBJ1-1; the match to TRBD1 covers 9 bases. Germline lookup yields CDR1 MGHRA and CDR2 YSYEKL. V lost 7 bases, J lost 1 base, and 13 bases stayed unmatched. The CDR3 runs 17 residues.

Concerning this clonotype: The junction differs from germline at one of its ends, possibly a read error. The chain recombines TRBV29-1 with TRBJ2-1; TRBD2 matches 8 bases. The germline V gene encodes CDR1 SQVTM and CDR2 ANQGSEA. CDR3 length: 8 residues. CDR3 DNA: TGCAGCGCCGGACTAGCACTCTTC. It specifies CSAGLALF.

This clonotype was counted a few times. The chain combines TRBV9 with TRBJ1-2; D possibly corresponds to TRBD1 (5 bases). Per germline, CDR1 SGDLS and CDR2 YYNGEE. CDR3 length: 17 amino acids. The V end was cut by 0 bases, the J end by 7 bases, with 22 bases between. The CDR3: CASSVGPGRGPGVGYTF. Here the CDR3 DNA reads TGTGCCAGCAGCGTAGGTCCAGGACGAGGACCGGGGGTTGGCTACACCTTC.